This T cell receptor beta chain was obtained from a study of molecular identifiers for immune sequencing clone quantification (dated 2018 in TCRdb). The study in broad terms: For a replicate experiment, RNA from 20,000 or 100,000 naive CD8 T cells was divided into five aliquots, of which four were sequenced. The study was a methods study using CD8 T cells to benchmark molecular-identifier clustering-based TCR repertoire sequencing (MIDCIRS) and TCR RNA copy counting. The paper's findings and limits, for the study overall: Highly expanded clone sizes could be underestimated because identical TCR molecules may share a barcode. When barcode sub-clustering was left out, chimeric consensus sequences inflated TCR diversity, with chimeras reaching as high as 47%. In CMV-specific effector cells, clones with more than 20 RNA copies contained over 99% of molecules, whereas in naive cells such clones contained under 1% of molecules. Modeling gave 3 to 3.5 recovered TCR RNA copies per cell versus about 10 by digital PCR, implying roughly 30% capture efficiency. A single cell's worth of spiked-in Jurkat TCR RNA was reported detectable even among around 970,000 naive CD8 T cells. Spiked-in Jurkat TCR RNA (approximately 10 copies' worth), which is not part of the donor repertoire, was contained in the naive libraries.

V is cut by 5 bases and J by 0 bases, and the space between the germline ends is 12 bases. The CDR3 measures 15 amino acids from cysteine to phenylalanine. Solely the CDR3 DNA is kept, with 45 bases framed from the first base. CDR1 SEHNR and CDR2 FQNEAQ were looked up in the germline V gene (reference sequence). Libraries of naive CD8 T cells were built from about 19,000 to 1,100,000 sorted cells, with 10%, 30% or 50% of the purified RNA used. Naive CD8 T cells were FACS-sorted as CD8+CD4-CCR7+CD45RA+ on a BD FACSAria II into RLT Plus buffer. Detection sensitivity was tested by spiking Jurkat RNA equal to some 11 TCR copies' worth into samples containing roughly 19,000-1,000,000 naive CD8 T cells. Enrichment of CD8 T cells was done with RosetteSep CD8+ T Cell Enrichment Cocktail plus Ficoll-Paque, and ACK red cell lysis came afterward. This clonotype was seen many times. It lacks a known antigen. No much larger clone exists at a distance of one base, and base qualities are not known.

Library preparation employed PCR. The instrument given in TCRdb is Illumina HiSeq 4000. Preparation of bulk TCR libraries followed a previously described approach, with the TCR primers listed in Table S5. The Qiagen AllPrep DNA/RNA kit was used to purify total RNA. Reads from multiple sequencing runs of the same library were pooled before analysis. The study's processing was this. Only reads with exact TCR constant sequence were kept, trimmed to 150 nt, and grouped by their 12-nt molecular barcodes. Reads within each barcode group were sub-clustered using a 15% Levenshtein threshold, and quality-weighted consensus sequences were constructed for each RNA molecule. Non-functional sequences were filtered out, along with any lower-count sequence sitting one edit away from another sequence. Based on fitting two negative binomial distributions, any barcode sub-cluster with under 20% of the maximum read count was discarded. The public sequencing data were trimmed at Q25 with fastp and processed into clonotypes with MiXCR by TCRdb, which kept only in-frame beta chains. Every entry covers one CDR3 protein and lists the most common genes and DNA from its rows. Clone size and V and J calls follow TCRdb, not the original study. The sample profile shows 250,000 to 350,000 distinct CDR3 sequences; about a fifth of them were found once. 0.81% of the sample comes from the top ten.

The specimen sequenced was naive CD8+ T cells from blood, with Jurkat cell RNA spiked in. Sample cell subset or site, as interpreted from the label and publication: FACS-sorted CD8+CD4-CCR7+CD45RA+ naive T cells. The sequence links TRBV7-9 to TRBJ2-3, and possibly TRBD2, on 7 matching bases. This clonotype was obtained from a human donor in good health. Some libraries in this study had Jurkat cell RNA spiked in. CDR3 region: CASSDGGLSTDTQYF. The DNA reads TGTGCCAGCAGCGACGGGGGGCTCAGCACAGATACGCAGTATTTT.